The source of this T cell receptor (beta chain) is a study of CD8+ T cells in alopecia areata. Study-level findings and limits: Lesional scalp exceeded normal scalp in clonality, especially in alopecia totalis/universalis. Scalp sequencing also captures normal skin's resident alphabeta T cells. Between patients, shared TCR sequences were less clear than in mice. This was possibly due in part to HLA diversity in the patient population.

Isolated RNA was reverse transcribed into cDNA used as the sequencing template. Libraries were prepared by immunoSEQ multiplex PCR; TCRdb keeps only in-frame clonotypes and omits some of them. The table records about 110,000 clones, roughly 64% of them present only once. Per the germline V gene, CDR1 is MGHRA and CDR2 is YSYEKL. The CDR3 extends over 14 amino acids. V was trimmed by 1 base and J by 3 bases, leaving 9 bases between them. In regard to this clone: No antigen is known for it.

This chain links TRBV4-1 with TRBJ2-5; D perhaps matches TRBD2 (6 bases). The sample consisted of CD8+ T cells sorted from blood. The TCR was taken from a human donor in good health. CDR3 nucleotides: TGCGCCAGCAGCCAAGGGGGGGACGAAGAGACCCAGTACTTC. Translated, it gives CASSQGGDEETQYF.